The 24 T cell receptor beta chains in this list originate from one sample, sequenced in a study of neurological immune-mediated disorders (dated by TCRdb to between 2018 and 2020). Library creation used 5' RACE. Instrument on record: Illumina HiSeq 2500. In TCRdb, the public reads were trimmed at Q25 with fastp and aligned with MiXCR, with productive beta chains retained. Each entry is one CDR3 protein sequence, shown with its most common DNA and genes. The sample table lists over 45,000 distinct CDR3 sequences, about 25% of them with a count of one. The biggest ten clones account for around a quarter of the sample. The sequenced sample was PBMCs. The source of these receptors is a woman aged 70-85 years in good health.

The sample holds many counts of this clonotype. J is TRBJ2-1 and V is TRBV29-1; a weak D match, TRBD1 (6 bases). V lost 5 bases to trimming and J lost 4 bases, with 21 bases between them. The CDR3 is 16 residues long. Germline lookup yields CDR1 SQVTM and CDR2 ANQGSEA. The DNA for the CDR3 is TGCAGCGTTATCTCGGCAGGGGCCCCCAATTACAATGAGCAGTTCTTC. Protein product: CSVISAGAPNYNEQFF.

This clonotype was counted ten times or more. The V call is TRBV5-1, the J call TRBJ1-1, with D possibly being TRBD1 (6 bases). In germline, CDR1 is SGHRS, CDR2 YFSETQ. Trimming cost V 2 bases and J 6 bases, with 14 bases left between them. The CDR3 length is 14 residues. CDR3 bases: TGCGCCAGCAGCTTCGGAGGACAGCGATCTGAAGCTTTCTTT. The encoded protein is CASSFGGQRSEAFF. The full variable domain, completed using reference TRBV5-1 and TRBJ1-1, is KAGVTQTPRYLIKTRGQQVTLSCSPISGHRSVSWYQQTPGQGLQFLFEYFSETQRNKGNFPGRFSGRQFSNSRSEMNVSTLELGDSALYLCASSFGGQRSEAFFGQGTRLTVV.

Comments on this clonotype: A clone one base away is much larger, so this may be a read error. This sequence joins TRBV7-2 and TRBJ2-5, with a possible D match to TRBD1 (6 bases). Trimming pared 4 bases from V and 3 bases from J, leaving 9 bases between. CDR3 length: 13 amino acids. Germline loops: CDR1 SGHTA, CDR2 FQGNSA. The CDR3 loop reads CASSSGHKETQYF. Written as DNA, the CDR3 is TGTGCCAGCAGCTCGGGACACAAAGAGACCCAGTACTTC.

Ten or more counts support this clonotype. The chain links TRBV12-3 or TRBV12-4 to TRBJ2-2; D is unclear. The CDR3 totals 12 residues. Trimming left V 7 bases short and J 10 bases short, with 13 bases between. The CDR3 reads CASNGGYQELFF. In DNA form, the CDR3 reads TGTGCCAGCAACGGTGGATATCAGGAGCTGTTTTTT.

The chain uses TRBV25-1 and TRBJ2-5, with D perhaps TRBD1 (6 bases). The V end was cut by 5 bases, the J end by 0 bases, with 16 bases between. The CDR3 extends over 16 amino acids. Per germline, CDR1 MGHDK and CDR2 SYGVNS. CDR3 region: CASSSSRDTYQETQYF. CDR3 DNA: TGTGCCAGCAGTAGCTCCCGGGACACGTACCAAGAGACCCAGTACTTC.

With respect to this clonotype: One junction end disagrees with the germline gene, perhaps due to a read error. The chain couples TRBV24-1 to TRBJ2-5, with 8 bases aligning to TRBD2. CDR3 length: 17 residues. Germline lookup yields CDR1 KGHDR and CDR2 SFDVKD. CDR3 DNA: TGTGCCACCAGTGATACACCGGGACTAGTGGGATTCGAGACCAAGTACTTC. This encodes CATSDTPGLVGFETKYF.

This clonotype was detected ten times or more. This sequence joins TRBV18 and TRBJ2-7; D call uncertain. There are 13 residues in the CDR3. V shed 2 bases and J shed 0 bases, with 5 bases lying between them. Looked up from germline, CDR1 is KGHSH and CDR2 is LQKENI. This CDR3 reads CASSPSSSYEQYF. Here the CDR3 DNA reads TGTGCCAGCTCACCATCCAGCTCCTACGAGCAGTACTTC.

Details on this clonotype: A much larger clone differs from this one at a single base, so this may be a read error. V and J are TRBV5-1 and TRBJ1-1; D is ambiguous. The germline V gene encodes CDR1 SGHRS and CDR2 YFSETQ. The CDR3 totals 13 residues. The chain's CDR3 is CASSLELNTDAFF. Here the CDR3 DNA reads TGCGCCAGCAGCTTGGAGTTGAACACTGACGCTTTCTTT.

There are many counts of this clonotype. The chain employs TRBV5-1 and TRBJ2-7, with D possibly matching TRBD2 (6 bases). CDR1 and CDR2 (germline): SGHRS, YFSETQ. This CDR3 has 14 amino acids. With 1 base removed from V and 2 bases from J, the gap between germline ends came to 10 bases. CDR3 nucleotide sequence: TGCGCCAGCAGCTTGCGGACGGGAGCCTACGAGCAGTACTTC. This encodes CASSLRTGAYEQYF.

The chain joins TRBV5-5 to TRBJ2-5; tentatively, D is TRBD1 (6 bases). V shed 5 bases and J shed 5 bases, with 16 bases lying between them. The germline CDR1 and CDR2 sequences are SGHKS and YYEKEE (reference sequence). The CDR3 is made up of 14 amino acids. The CDR3 reads CASRRTALLETQYF. The CDR3 nucleotides are TGTGCCAGCAGACGGACAGCGTTGTTGGAGACCCAGTACTTC.

This clonotype was observed at least ten times. The chain combines TRBV5-4 with TRBJ2-5; 8 bases agree with TRBD1. The CDR3 is 14 amino acids. V was clipped by 2 bases and J by 2 bases; unmatched bases: 2. Germline V gene lookup returns CDR1 SGHNT and CDR2 YYREEE (reference sequence). The CDR3 coding sequence is TGTGCCAGCAGCTTTGGACAGGGACAAGAGACCCAGTACTTC. Protein: CASSFGQGQETQYF. Combining the CDR3 with reference TRBV5-4 and TRBJ2-5 gives the whole variable domain ETGVTQSPTHLIKTRGQQVTLRCSSQSGHNTVSWYQQALGQGPQFIFQYYREEENGRGNFPPRFSGLQFPNYSSELNVNALELDDSALYLCASSFGQGQETQYFGPGTRLLVL.

This clonotype was recorded many times. The chain is built from TRBV20-1 and TRBJ2-1, with D tentatively TRBD1 (6 bases). This CDR3 has 12 residues. Germline V gene sequence: CDR1 DFQATT, CDR2 SNEGSKA (reference sequence). With 7 bases removed from V and 6 bases from J, the gap between germline ends came to 13 bases. The CDR3 region is CSGQGFGNEQFF. The CDR3 DNA is TGCAGTGGGCAGGGGTTTGGCAATGAGCAGTTCTTC.

This clonotype appeared many times. The V gene is TRBV2, the J gene TRBJ2-5; 11 bases line up with TRBD2. There are 14 residues in the CDR3. The V and J ends lost 6 bases and 5 bases, in that order; junction bases with no gene match: 5. Germline CDR1 is SNHLY and CDR2 is FYNNEI. The CDR3 nucleotides read TGTGCCAGCAGAGATACTAGCGGGGGTGAGACCCAGTACTTC. This encodes CASRDTSGGETQYF.

This clonotype was detected ten times or more. V usage is TRBV20-1 and J usage is TRBJ2-3; D ambiguous. The germline CDR1 and CDR2 sequences are DFQATT and SNEGSKA (reference sequence). The V end lost 4 bases, the J end lost 3 bases, and 14 bases lay between the germline ends. The CDR3 extends over 14 amino acids. CDR3 in DNA: TGCAGTGCTAAGAGCCCCCCCAGTACAGATACGCAGTATTTT. It yields the protein CSAKSPPSTDTQYF.

This clonotype turned up a few times. This rearrangement joins TRBV18 to TRBJ1-6; D is ambiguous. Germline CDR1 reads KGHSH; CDR2 reads LQKENI. The CDR3 is 15 residues long. Trimming pared 3 bases from V and 0 bases from J, leaving 6 bases between. CDR3 nucleotide sequence: TGTGCCAGCTCACCTATTCACTCCTATAATTCACCCCTCCACTTT. Protein sequence: CASSPIHSYNSPLHF.

This clonotype showed up many times. This chain links TRBV20-1 with TRBJ2-5; 8 bases fit TRBD2. In germline, CDR1 is DFQATT, CDR2 SNEGSKA (reference sequence). The CDR3 is made up of 13 amino acids. The ends lost 1 base at V and 5 bases at J; junction bases unmatched: 3. This CDR3 is CSARGPGGETQYF. CDR3 nucleotide sequence: TGCAGTGCTAGAGGCCCGGGAGGGGAGACCCAGTACTTC.

For this clonotype: This sequence may be a read error, since a much larger clone differs from it by one base. The chain employs TRBV7-2 and TRBJ2-1; 7 bases line up with TRBD1. CDR3 length: 15 amino acids. The germline CDR1 and CDR2 sequences are SGHTA and FQGNSA. The CDR3 loop reads CDSSLDRDRANEQFF. The DNA for the CDR3 is TGTGACAGCAGCTTAGACCGGGACAGAGCCAATGAGCAGTTCTTC.

In its sample, this clonotype was seen many times. The gene calls are TRBV7-2 and TRBJ1-3; D is undetermined. The CDR3 consists of 16 residues. Germline CDR1 and CDR2: SGHTA and FQGNSA. V lost 1 base to trimming and J lost 0 bases, with 10 bases between them. CDR3 DNA sequence: TGTGCCAGCAGCTTAGATGTGGGCCCCTCTGGAAACACCATATATTTT. It codes for CASSLDVGPSGNTIYF. Using reference TRBV7-2 and TRBJ1-3 for the parts outside the CDR3, the full variable domain is GAGVSQSPSNKVTEKGKDVELRCDPISGHTALYWYRQSLGQGLEFLIYFQGNSAPDKSGLPSDRFSAERTGGSVSTLTIQRTQQEDSAVYLCASSLDVGPSGNTIYFGEGSWLTVV.

This clonotype was picked up a small number of times. V and J are TRBV28 and TRBJ2-7; tentatively, D is TRBD2 (6 bases). The CDR3 spans 16 residues. Germline lookup yields CDR1 MDHEN and CDR2 SYDVKM. The ends were cut back, 2 bases at V and 2 bases at J, with 16 bases in the middle. DNA of the CDR3: TGTGCCAGCAGTTTAGTTAACGGGGGAGGAACCTACGAGCAGTACTTC. It yields the protein CASSLVNGGGTYEQYF.

This clonotype was counted only a few times. A much larger clone lies a single base off, so this may be a read error. This chain connects TRBV5-1 to TRBJ1-1; 7 nucleotides line up with TRBD1. The CDR3 runs 15 residues. J gave up 7 bases and V 1 base, and 10 bases lay outside the gene matches. The germline V gene encodes CDR1 SGHRS and CDR2 YFSETQ. Written as DNA, the CDR3 is TGCGCCAGCAGCTTGAACCCAGGGGACAGCTTTGAAGCTTTCTTT. It codes for CASSLNPGDSFEAFF.

The table lists this clonotype with many counts. The V call is TRBV10-3, the J call TRBJ1-2; 9 positions match TRBD1. The V gene end was trimmed by 3 bases and the J gene end by 4 bases; junction bases not matched to a gene: 0. The V gene's germline CDR1 is ENHRY and CDR2 SYGVKD. The CDR3 contains 13 residues. CDR3 protein: CAISEQGAYGYTF. DNA for the CDR3: TGTGCCATCAGTGAACAGGGGGCCTATGGCTACACCTTC.

The V and J genes are TRBV6-2 or TRBV6-3 and TRBJ2-1; tentatively, D is TRBD2 (5 bases). The CDR3 has 16 residues. The V gene lost 6 bases and the J gene lost 4 bases, with 19 bases spanning the gap. Germline V CDR1 and CDR2: MNHEY, SVGEGT. CDR3 in amino acids: CASRKMGFREYNEQFF. CDR3 coding DNA: TGTGCCAGCAGGAAGATGGGGTTTCGGGAATACAATGAGCAGTTCTTC.

The sample holds a few counts of this clonotype. This sequence joins TRBV6-1 and TRBJ2-7; no definite D call. The CDR3 has 14 amino acids. Per germline, CDR1 MNHNS and CDR2 SASEGT. Trimming left V 6 bases short and J 3 bases short, with 15 bases between. CDR3 residues: CASRSYLVNYEQYF. CDR3 coding DNA: TGTGCCAGCAGATCATATTTGGTAAACTACGAGCAGTACTTC.

By share, this clonotype ranks as medium-sized. The CDR3 protein is CASTRGQPRSNTEAFF. In DNA form, the CDR3 reads TGTGCCAGCACCCGCGGGCAACCACGTTCGAACACTGAAGCTTTCTTT. The chain couples TRBV5-5 to TRBJ1-1, with D unresolved. This CDR3 contains 16 residues. Germline V lookup: CDR1 SGHKS, CDR2 YYEKEE (reference sequence). The germline V and J ends were trimmed by 6 bases and 1 base, with 19 bases remaining between them.